Below, 15 T cell receptor beta chains from the same sample are listed, as sequenced in a study of blood T cells in healthy people across ages. Using a J-beta primer mix together with a sample-barcoded 5' primer, a second PCR was run for roughly 6 to 11 cycles. MiXCR, applied by TCRdb to the 5' RACE reads, yields one record per CDR3 protein. Among 1.5 million to 2 million distinct CDR3 sequences listed, roughly 50% were seen once. The sequencing sample was made of blood. The receptors originated from a woman in her thirties or forties in good health.

The V gene is TRBV29-1, the J gene TRBJ1-4; the D is unclear. CDR3 length: 12 residues. V shed 1 base and J shed 10 bases, with 10 bases lying between them. Per germline, CDR1 SQVTM and CDR2 ANQGSEA. The CDR3 DNA reads as TGCAGCGTTGAAGGACACGACGGAAAACTGTTTTTT. Protein: CSVEGHDGKLFF.

This clonotype has only a few counts. The V and J genes are TRBV10-3 and TRBJ2-7, with 8 bases matching TRBD1. The CDR3 sequence is 12 residues long. V gave up 9 bases and J gave up 4 bases; unmatched junction bases: 5. Per the germline V gene, CDR1 is ENHRY and CDR2 is SYGVKD. The CDR3 nucleotides read TGTGCCATAGGACAGGGTCGGTACGAGCAGTACTTC. Translating gives CAIGQGRYEQYF.

This clonotype was detected a few times. The gene calls are TRBV20-1 and TRBJ1-2; 8 bases match TRBD1. The CDR3 extends over 13 amino acids. Germline V gives CDR1 DFQATT, CDR2 SNEGSKA (reference sequence). Trimming removed 0 bases from V and 8 bases from J; junction bases left unmatched: 5. The CDR3 nucleotides read TGCAGTGCTAGAGATGGACAGGGAAGCGGCTACACCTTC. This sequence encodes CSARDGQGSGYTF.

This clonotype was detected a few times. This chain connects TRBV5-1 to TRBJ1-6; 7 nucleotides align to TRBD1. The J segment lost 9 bases and the V segment lost 1 base, leaving 4 bases of the junction unmatched. The CDR3 extends over 14 amino acids. Germline V CDR1 and CDR2: SGHRS, YFSETQ. The CDR3 bases are TGCGCCAGCAGCTTGACAGGGGTGACTTCACCCCTCCACTTT. Protein product: CASSLTGVTSPLHF.

The V gene is TRBV12-3 or TRBV12-4, the J gene TRBJ1-2; perhaps TRBD1 as D (6 bases). V shed 5 bases and J shed 4 bases, with 17 bases lying between them. The CDR3 is 15 amino acids. In DNA, the CDR3 is TGTGCCAGCAGTCCTCGGGACACGGGCGCCTATGGCTACACCTTC. Translation: CASSPRDTGAYGYTF.

V usage is TRBV29-1 and J usage is TRBJ1-4; no firm D call. Trimming pared 4 bases from V and 4 bases from J, leaving 10 bases between. CDR3 length: 13 amino acids. The germline V gene encodes CDR1 SQVTM and CDR2 ANQGSEA. The CDR3 region is CSVAVSVNEKLFF. The CDR3 nucleotides read TGCAGCGTTGCGGTCTCGGTTAATGAAAAACTGTTTTTT.

J is TRBJ1-4 and V is TRBV28; 12 bases are shared with TRBD1. This CDR3 spans 16 amino acids. V shed 5 bases and J 8 bases; nucleotides not matched to a gene: 9. The V gene's germline CDR1 is MDHEN and CDR2 SYDVKM. As DNA, the CDR3 is TGTGCCAGCAGTCCCACCGGGACAGGGGGCCGGGAAAAACTGTTTTTT. This sequence encodes CASSPTGTGGREKLFF.

This clonotype was found a few times. This chain links TRBV7-9 with TRBJ2-7; 10 bases align to TRBD1. The germline gives CDR1 SEHNR, CDR2 FQNEAQ (reference sequence). The CDR3 spans 18 residues. After removal of 5 bases from V and 2 bases from J, the junction contained 15 bases not matched to a gene. CDR3 DNA sequence: TGTGCCAGCAGCCGTACCGGGACAGGGGCTTCCTGGGCCTACGAGCAGTACTTC. Its protein is CASSRTGTGASWAYEQYF.

With respect to this clonotype: One junction end disagrees with the germline gene, perhaps due to a read error. This sequence joins TRBV4-2 and TRBJ1-6; D is undetermined. This CDR3 is built from 12 residues. CDR1 and CDR2 (germline): LGHNA, YNFKEQ. For the CDR3, the DNA is TGTGCCAGCAGCCAATGGAATTCACCCCCCCACTTT. Its translation: CASSQWNSPPHF.

This clonotype was detected only a few times. The rearrangement joins TRBV4-3 to TRBJ1-2, with D perhaps TRBD1 (6 bases). The CDR3 totals 16 residues. Germline values: CDR1 LGHNA, CDR2 YSLEER. V was trimmed by 0 bases and J by 3 bases, leaving 14 bases between them. DNA for the CDR3: TGCGCCAGCAGCCAAGAACCACAGGGCATCGACTATGGCTACACCTTC. Translating gives CASSQEPQGIDYGYTF.

This clonotype was counted between two and nine times. The genes are TRBV7-9 and TRBJ2-5; D perhaps matches TRBD2 (5 bases). The V and J ends lost 3 bases and 0 bases respectively, with 11 bases between them. Germline-derived CDR1 and CDR2 are SEHNR and FQNEAQ (reference sequence). This CDR3 has 15 residues. This CDR3 is CASSLVPADQETQYF. CDR3 bases: TGTGCCAGCAGCTTGGTTCCAGCGGACCAAGAGACCCAGTACTTC.

This clonotype was detected only a few times. The V gene is TRBV28, the J gene TRBJ1-2; 9 bases are shared with TRBD1. Germline V gene lookup returns CDR1 MDHEN and CDR2 SYDVKM. The junction had 12 bases not matched to a gene; V was cut back by 3 bases and J by 4 bases. CDR3 length: 17 amino acids. Here the CDR3 reads CASSLRGQGHPRYGYTF. The CDR3 DNA follows: TGTGCCAGCAGTTTGCGGGGACAGGGACACCCTCGCTATGGCTACACCTTC.

This rearrangement joins TRBV9 to TRBJ2-1; TRBD1 is a possible D gene (6 bases). Trimming cost V 2 bases and J 4 bases, with 13 bases left between them. CDR1 is SGDLS and CDR2 is YYNGEE in the germline V gene. The CDR3 is 15 residues long. The CDR3 sequence: CASSVGQITYNEQFF. CDR3 nucleotides: TGTGCCAGCAGCGTGGGACAAATTACTTACAATGAGCAGTTCTTC.

This clonotype was seen just once. J is TRBJ2-3 and V is TRBV20-1; 9 bases line up with TRBD2. V trimming: 0 bases; J trimming: 9 bases; junction bases outside the gene matches: 22. Looked up from germline, CDR1 is DFQATT and CDR2 is SNEGSKA (reference sequence). CDR3 size: 19 residues. CDR3 loop: CSARDTPLGAGGPIQTQYF. The CDR3 DNA reads as TGCAGTGCTAGAGATACACCCCTGGGGGCGGGGGGGCCCATTCAAACGCAGTATTTT.

The chain employs TRBV19 and TRBJ1-2, with D perhaps TRBD1 (6 bases). Trimming removed 5 bases at V and 0 bases at J, with 22 bases between. Germline CDR1 reads LNHDA; CDR2 reads SQIVND (reference sequence). This CDR3 spans 18 amino acids. CDR3 DNA sequence: TGTGCCAGTAGTGTACGACAGGAGAGTCAACGAGCTAACTATGGCTACACCTTC. This translates into CASSVRQESQRANYGYTF.